Here is one T cell receptor (beta chain) with its context. The data belong to a study of OX40 agonist ivuxolimab in advanced cancers. Germline V gene lookup returns CDR1 MDHEN and CDR2 SYDVKM. V lost 7 bases, J lost 5 bases, and 12 bases lay in between. The CDR3 is 12 amino acids. Data came from immunoSEQ multiplex PCR; TCRdb stores just in-frame clones and leaves some out. The sample lists some 19,000 clones, approximately 88% occurring once. The TCR originated in an adult with an advanced solid tumor such as melanoma, head and neck, liver or kidney cancer. The gene calls are TRBV28 and TRBJ2-7; D is unclear. The specimen was CD4+ or CD8+ T cells sorted from blood, collected in a trial of the OX40 agonist ivuxolimab. The CDR3 bases are TGTGCCAGCACCCCTCGCGCGAACGAGCAGTACTTC. Its protein is CASTPRANEQYF. Combining the CDR3 with reference TRBV28 and TRBJ2-7 gives the whole variable domain DVKVTQSSRYLVKRTGEKVFLECVQDMDHENMFWYRQDPGLGLRLIYFSYDVKMKEKGDIPEGYSVSREKKERFSLILESASTNQTSMYLCASTPRANEQYFGPGTRLTVT.